The 12 T cell receptor beta chains given below trace back to one sample, sequenced in a study of cytomegalovirus exposure and HLA in healthy donors. PCR primers comprised 60 Vbeta and 13 Jbeta primers. The data were produced by immunoSEQ multiplex PCR, yet TCRdb's version contains in-frame clones alone and is incomplete. The sample contains around 190,000 clones, 65% to 80% of which appear only once. Source material: PBMCs. The receptors derive from a woman in her twenties or thirties in good health and CMV-seropositive.

This sequence joins TRBV5-4 and TRBJ2-7; a weak D match, TRBD1 (5 bases). Germline V gives CDR1 SGHNT, CDR2 YYREEE (reference sequence). V was shortened by 5 bases and J by 3 bases, with 9 bases between the two germline ends. The CDR3 length is 12 residues. For the CDR3, the DNA is TGTGCCAGCAGTTCCGACAGCTACGAGCAGTACTTC. Residues: CASSSDSYEQYF.

This chain uses TRBV5-1 with TRBJ2-5; possibly TRBD2 for D (6 bases). CDR1 and CDR2 (germline): SGHRS, YFSETQ. The CDR3 loop spans 14 amino acids. The V end was cut by 3 bases, the J end by 1 base, with 10 bases between. CDR3 protein: CASSWWGGQETQYF. For the CDR3, the DNA is TGCGCCAGCAGCTGGTGGGGAGGCCAAGAGACCCAGTACTTC.

The gene calls are TRBV7-8 and TRBJ1-1; a possible D gene is TRBD1 (6 bases). Trimming left V 5 bases short and J 1 base short, with 8 bases between. The germline CDR1 and CDR2 sequences are SGHVS and FQNEAQ. This CDR3 contains 13 residues. The CDR3 reads CASSPRGNTEAFF. The CDR3 bases are TGTGCCAGCAGCCCCAGGGGGAACACTGAAGCTTTCTTT.

The chain has TRBV10-3 and TRBJ2-5; D gene unclear. The CDR3 spans 13 residues. The germline V gene encodes CDR1 ENHRY and CDR2 SYGVKD. Between the trimmed V and J ends, which lost 3 bases and 5 bases, there was a span of 10 bases. CDR3 in amino acids: CAISEVASETQYF. CDR3 sequence (DNA): TGTGCCATCAGTGAAGTAGCTTCGGAGACCCAGTACTTC.

This chain connects TRBV5-1 to TRBJ2-5; 11 bases are a match to TRBD1. Germline lookup yields CDR1 SGHRS and CDR2 YFSETQ. Trimming at V came to 3 bases and at J to 9 bases, leaving 10 bases not matched to a gene. This CDR3 has 15 residues. This chain's CDR3 is CASSSADRGLLAQYF. The CDR3 region has the DNA TGCGCCAGCAGCTCGGCGGACAGGGGGCTTTTGGCCCAGTACTTC.

The chain is built from TRBV11-2 and TRBJ2-1, with TRBD2 matching over 9 bases. V gave up 1 base and J gave up 8 bases; unmatched junction bases: 9. Germline V lookup: CDR1 SGHAT, CDR2 FQNNGV. CDR3 length: 16 residues. CDR3 sequence: CASSLVPSGRWDEQFF. The CDR3 coding sequence is TGTGCCAGCAGCTTAGTCCCGAGCGGGAGGTGGGATGAGCAGTTCTTC.

This chain links TRBV5-5 with TRBJ1-2; 8 bases are shared with TRBD1. The CDR3 spans 16 residues. Germline lookup yields CDR1 SGHKS and CDR2 YYEKEE (reference sequence). V was pared by 3 bases and J by 4 bases, with 11 bases of the junction left unmatched. The CDR3 DNA follows: TGTGCCAGCAGCTCTGCGACAGGGGCGGTAGGCTATGGCTACACCTTC. As protein: CASSSATGAVGYGYTF.

This clone was counted a few times. The J gene is TRBJ2-4, the V gene TRBV11-2, with a tentative D call TRBD2 (7 bases). This CDR3 comprises 16 residues. Trimming removed 6 bases from V and 0 bases from J, with 15 bases in between. The germline V gene has CDR1 SGHAT and CDR2 FQNNGV. This CDR3 reads CASRGGRSVAKNIQYF. The CDR3 DNA sequence: TGTGCCAGCAGGGGGGGGCGGAGCGTAGCCAAAAACATTCAGTACTTC.

The chain employs TRBV4-1 and TRBJ1-6; 11 positions agree with TRBD1. Trimming cost V 3 bases and J 9 bases; bases outside gene matches: 4. The CDR3 is 15 residues long. Germline V CDR1 and CDR2: MGHRA, YSYEKL. In DNA, the CDR3 is TGCGCCAGCAGCCAGACCGGGACAGGGGGTTCACCCCTCCACTTT. Protein: CASSQTGTGGSPLHF.

The chain combines TRBV10-2 with TRBJ2-2; D possibly corresponds to TRBD2 (5 bases). V was shortened by 2 bases and J by 4 bases, with 11 bases between the two germline ends. CDR1 and CDR2 from the germline V gene are WSHSY and SAAADI. The CDR3 is made up of 15 amino acids. The CDR3 nucleotides are TGCGCCAGCAGTGAGATGGTGGGAGTCACCGGGGAGCTGTTTTTT. Its protein is CASSEMVGVTGELFF.

V gene TRBV9 combines with J gene TRBJ2-7; D might be TRBD1 (7 bases). Germline V lookup: CDR1 SGDLS, CDR2 YYNGEE. With 3 bases removed from V and 5 bases from J, the gap between germline ends came to 21 bases. The CDR3 spans 16 residues. CDR3 sequence (DNA): TGTGCCAGCAGCGGAATATCTGGAGGGGGCGGGAACGAGCAGTACTTC. This encodes CASSGISGGGGNEQYF.

This chain links TRBV10-1 with TRBJ2-2, with 7 nucleotides matching TRBD2. CDR1 is WNHNN, CDR2 SYGVQD, per germline (reference sequence). The trim removed 8 bases at V and 5 bases at J, leaving 11 bases unmatched. The CDR3 has 15 residues. CDR3: CASSGGGVWTGELFF. The CDR3 DNA is TGCGCCAGCTCTGGGGGGGGTGTCTGGACCGGGGAGCTGTTTTTT.